The text below deals with one TCR beta chain. Source study methods: Amplification with reference gene primers provided the estimates of nucleated cell counts. TCRdb's table, derived via immunoSEQ multiplex PCR, lists solely in-frame clones and lacks some. V and J calls and clone size are those listed in that table; D and trimming were worked out from the DNA. The table lists about half a million clones, approximately 91% of them singletons. The data were obtained in a study of blood T cell repertoires in COVID-19. Turning to the study itself: Samples taken during acute and convalescent COVID-19 were collected in the United States, Italy and Spain.

Germline V gene sequence: CDR1 SQVTM, CDR2 ANQGSEA. There are 14 residues in the CDR3. Trimming removed 3 bases from V and 7 bases from J; junction bases left unmatched: 8. The cohort comprised adults aged roughly 18 to 95 years residing in under 25 US areas. Recovery meant two consecutive negative NP/OP PCR tests, professional clearance, or resolved symptoms. The TCR was taken from an older woman who had recovered from COVID-19. Sequencing input: PBMCs or T cells enriched from blood (not recorded which). This chain joins TRBV29-1 and TRBJ2-1, with 8 bases lining up with TRBD1. The CDR3 DNA reads as TGCAGCGTTGAGTCAGGGGGCAGGGTAAATGAGCAGTTCTTC. Translated, it gives CSVESGGRVNEQFF.